The clone carrying this T cell receptor (beta chain) was picked up a small number of times. The antigen is undetermined. The starting template was genomic DNA from bulk tumor, approximately 620 ng per sample. Several biopsies were spaced far apart within each primary tumor and obtained as surgery took place. Surgery that was curative in intent was performed on patients with untreated, newly diagnosed non-small cell lung cancer. These data are taken from a study of immune heterogeneity within non-small cell lung tumors. The authors amplified TCR beta CDR3 by multiplex PCR with 32 V and 13 J primers. TCRdb reanalysed the multiplex PCR reads using MiXCR and keeps one entry per CDR3 protein. The top ten hold around 12% of the sample, which has fewer than 2,500 distinct CDR3 sequences, about 47% seen once. Study-level findings and limits: Each patient largely had their own distinct set of high-frequency T-cell receptor beta clonotypes. In tumor regions, T-cell clonality showed a moderate but significant correlation with local tumor mutational burden (R roughly 0.37).

The CDR3 has 16 amino acids. The germline CDR1 and CDR2 sequences are DFQATT and SNEGSKA (reference sequence). Trimming at V came to 0 bases and at J to 5 bases, leaving 7 bases not matched to a gene. The TCR sequence derives from a man in his 70s with non-small cell lung cancer. The chain uses TRBV20-1 and TRBJ2-3, with 11 bases aligning to TRBD2. The sequenced sample was lung tumor tissue. In DNA form, the CDR3 reads TGCAGTGCTAGAGATCGCACTAGCGGGAGAATAGATACGCAGTATTTT. Translated: CSARDRTSGRIDTQYF.